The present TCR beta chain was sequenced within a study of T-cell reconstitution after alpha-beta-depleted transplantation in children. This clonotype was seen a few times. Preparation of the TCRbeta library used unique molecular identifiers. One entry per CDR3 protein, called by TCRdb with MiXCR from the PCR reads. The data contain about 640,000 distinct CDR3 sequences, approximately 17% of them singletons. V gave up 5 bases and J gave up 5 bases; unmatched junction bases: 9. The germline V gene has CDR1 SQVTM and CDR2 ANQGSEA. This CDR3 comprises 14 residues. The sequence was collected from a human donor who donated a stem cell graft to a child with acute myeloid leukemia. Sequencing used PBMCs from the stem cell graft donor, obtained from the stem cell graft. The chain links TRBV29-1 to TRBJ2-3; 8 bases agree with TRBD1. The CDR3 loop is CSVRGQGAGDTQYF. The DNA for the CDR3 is TGCAGCGTTCGGGGGCAGGGGGCAGGAGATACGCAGTATTTT.